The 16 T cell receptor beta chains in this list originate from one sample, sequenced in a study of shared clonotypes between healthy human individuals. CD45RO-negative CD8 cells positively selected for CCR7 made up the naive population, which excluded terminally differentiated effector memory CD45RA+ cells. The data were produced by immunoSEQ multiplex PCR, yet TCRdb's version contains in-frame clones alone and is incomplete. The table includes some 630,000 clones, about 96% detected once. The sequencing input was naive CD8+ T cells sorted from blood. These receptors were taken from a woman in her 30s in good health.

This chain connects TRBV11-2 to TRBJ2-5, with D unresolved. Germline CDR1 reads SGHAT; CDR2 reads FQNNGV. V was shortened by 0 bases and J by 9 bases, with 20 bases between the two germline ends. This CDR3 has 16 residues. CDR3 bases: TGTGCCAGCAGCTTAGATAAGGGCCGGCGCCCTTTTTCCCAGTACTTC. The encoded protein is CASSLDKGRRPFSQYF. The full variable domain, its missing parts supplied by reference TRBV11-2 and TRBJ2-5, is EAGVAQSPRYKIIEKRQSVAFWCNPISGHATLYWYQQILGQGPKLLIQFQNNGVVDDSQLPKDRFSAERLKGVDSTLKIQPAKLEDSAVYLCASSLDKGRRPFSQYFGPGTRLLVL.

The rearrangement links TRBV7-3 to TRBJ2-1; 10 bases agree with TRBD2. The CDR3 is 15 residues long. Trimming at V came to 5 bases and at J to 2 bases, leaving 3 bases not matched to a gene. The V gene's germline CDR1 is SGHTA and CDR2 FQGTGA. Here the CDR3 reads CASSPTSGTYNEQFF. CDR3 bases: TGTGCCAGCAGCCCCACTAGCGGGACCTACAATGAGCAGTTCTTC.

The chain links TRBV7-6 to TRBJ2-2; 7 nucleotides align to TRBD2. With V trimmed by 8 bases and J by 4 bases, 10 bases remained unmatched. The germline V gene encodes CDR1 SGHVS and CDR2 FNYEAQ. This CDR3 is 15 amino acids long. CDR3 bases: TGTGCCAGCGGGGATCTGGGGGAGGGCACCGGGGAGCTGTTTTTT. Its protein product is CASGDLGEGTGELFF.

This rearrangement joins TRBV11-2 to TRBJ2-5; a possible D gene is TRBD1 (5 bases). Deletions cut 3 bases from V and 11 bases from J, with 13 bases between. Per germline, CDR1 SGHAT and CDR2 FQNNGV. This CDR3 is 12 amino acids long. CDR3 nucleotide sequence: TGTGCCAGCAGCTTCAAAGGGGCCGGGCAGTACTTC. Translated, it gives CASSFKGAGQYF.

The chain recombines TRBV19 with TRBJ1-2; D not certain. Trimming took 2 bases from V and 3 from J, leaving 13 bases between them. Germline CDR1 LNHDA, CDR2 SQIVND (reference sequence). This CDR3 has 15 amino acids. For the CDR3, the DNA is TGTGCCAGTAGTATACTCCACAGAAGAGACTATGGCTACACCTTC. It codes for CASSILHRRDYGYTF.

The CDR3 DNA follows: TGTGCCAGCAGCGAGTTAGCGGGAGGGAGCTCCTACGAGCAGTACTTC. Residues: CASSELAGGSSYEQYF. V and J are TRBV7-6 and TRBJ2-7; 11 bases map to TRBD2. The junction had 6 bases not matched to a gene; V was cut back by 5 bases and J by 0 bases. CDR1 and CDR2 (germline): SGHVS, FNYEAQ. The CDR3 covers 16 residues.

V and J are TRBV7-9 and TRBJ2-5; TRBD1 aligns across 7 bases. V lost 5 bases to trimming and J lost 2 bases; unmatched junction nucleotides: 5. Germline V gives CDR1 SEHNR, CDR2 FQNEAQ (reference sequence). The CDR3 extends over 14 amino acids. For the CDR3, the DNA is TGTGCCAGCAGCCAACGGACAGGACAAGAGACCCAGTACTTC. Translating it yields CASSQRTGQETQYF. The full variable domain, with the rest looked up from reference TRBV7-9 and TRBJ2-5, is DTGVSQNPRHKITKRGQNVTFRCDPISEHNRLYWYRQTLGQGPEFLTYFQNEAQLEKSRLLSDRFSAERPKGSFSTLEIQRTEQGDSAMYLCASSQRTGQETQYFGPGTRLLVL.

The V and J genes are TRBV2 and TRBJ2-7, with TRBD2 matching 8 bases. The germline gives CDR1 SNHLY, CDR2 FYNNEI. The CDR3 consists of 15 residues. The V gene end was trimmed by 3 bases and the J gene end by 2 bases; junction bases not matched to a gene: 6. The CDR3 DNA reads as TGTGCCAGCAGTGATGGGGCGGGAGGCCCCTACGAGCAGTACTTC. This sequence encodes CASSDGAGGPYEQYF.

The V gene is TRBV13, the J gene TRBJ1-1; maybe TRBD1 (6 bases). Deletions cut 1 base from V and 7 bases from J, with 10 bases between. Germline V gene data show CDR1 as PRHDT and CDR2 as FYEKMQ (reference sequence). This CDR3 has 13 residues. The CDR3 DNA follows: TGTGCCAGCAGCTTAGAGGGGGAGGGTGAAGCTTTCTTT. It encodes CASSLEGEGEAFF.

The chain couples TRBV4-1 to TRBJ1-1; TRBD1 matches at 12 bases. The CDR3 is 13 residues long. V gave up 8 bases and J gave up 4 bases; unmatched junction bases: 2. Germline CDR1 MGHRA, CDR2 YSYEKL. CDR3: CASGTGGLTEAFF. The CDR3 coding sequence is TGCGCCAGCGGGACAGGGGGCCTCACTGAAGCTTTCTTT.

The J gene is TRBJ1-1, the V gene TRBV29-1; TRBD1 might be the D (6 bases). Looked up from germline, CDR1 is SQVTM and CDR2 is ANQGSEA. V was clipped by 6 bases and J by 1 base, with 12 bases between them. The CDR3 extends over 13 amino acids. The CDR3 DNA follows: TGCAGCGTCAGGGGAGATGGGAACACTGAAGCTTTCTTT. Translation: CSVRGDGNTEAFF.

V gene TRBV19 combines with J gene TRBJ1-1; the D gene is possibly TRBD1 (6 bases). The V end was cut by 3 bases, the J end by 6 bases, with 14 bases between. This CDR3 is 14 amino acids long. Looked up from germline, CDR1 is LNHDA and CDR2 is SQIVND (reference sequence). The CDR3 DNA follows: TGTGCCAGTAGTATTCGGACAGAGTACGCTGAAGCTTTCTTT. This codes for CASSIRTEYAEAFF.

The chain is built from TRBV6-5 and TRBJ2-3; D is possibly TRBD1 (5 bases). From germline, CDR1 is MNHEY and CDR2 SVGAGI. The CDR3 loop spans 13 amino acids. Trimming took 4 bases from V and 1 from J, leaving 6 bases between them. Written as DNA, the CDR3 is TGTGCCAGCAGTTTAGGGGGCACAGATACGCAGTATTTT. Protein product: CASSLGGTDTQYF.

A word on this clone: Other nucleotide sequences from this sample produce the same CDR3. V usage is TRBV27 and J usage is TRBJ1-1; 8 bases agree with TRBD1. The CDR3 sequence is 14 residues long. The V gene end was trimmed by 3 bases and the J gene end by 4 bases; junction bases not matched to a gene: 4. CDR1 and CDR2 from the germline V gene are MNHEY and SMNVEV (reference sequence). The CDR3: CASSFTGGSTEAFF. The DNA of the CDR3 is TGTGCCAGCAGTTTTACAGGGGGGAGCACTGAAGCTTTCTTT.

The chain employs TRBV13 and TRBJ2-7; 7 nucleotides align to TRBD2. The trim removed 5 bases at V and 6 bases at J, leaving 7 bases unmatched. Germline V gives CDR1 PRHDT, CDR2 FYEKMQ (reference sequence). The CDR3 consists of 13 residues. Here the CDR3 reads CASSTGTKPEQYF. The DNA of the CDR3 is TGTGCCAGCAGCACTGGGACTAAACCCGAGCAGTACTTC.

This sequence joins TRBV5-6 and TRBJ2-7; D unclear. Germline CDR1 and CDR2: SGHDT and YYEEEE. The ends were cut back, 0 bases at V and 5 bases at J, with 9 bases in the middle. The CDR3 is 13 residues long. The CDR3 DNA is TGTGCCAGCAGCTTGGCCGCAGGCAACGAGCAGTACTTC. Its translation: CASSLAAGNEQYF.